The 15 T cell receptor beta chains below were found in one sample sequenced in a study of tissue T cells after allogeneic stem cell transplantation. Sequencing was performed with immunoSEQ multiplex PCR; in TCRdb, only in-frame clones are kept and a portion is missing. The table lists around 6,000 clones, around 48% of them singletons. The time point was: mouse harvest day 14 after allogeneic transplant. The graft held 10^6 splenic CD5+ T cells and 10^7 T-cell-depleted bone marrow cells. The sequencing sample was made of gut tissue. The receptors originated from a female BALB/c mouse given C57BL/6 T cells with graft-versus-host disease after an allogeneic hematopoietic cell transplant.

As for this clone: Genes and germline come from the mouse. The CDR3 is cut off 1 residue early in the read; its end comes from the germline J gene. The chain is built from TRBV16 and TRBJ2-1; 10 nucleotides agree with TRBD2. Germline loops: CDR1 SGHSA, CDR2 FRNQAP. The CDR3 covers 15 residues. Trimming cost V 2 bases and J 4 bases; bases outside gene matches: 2. CDR3 DNA, as far as it was read: TGTGCAAGCAGCTTACCGGGACTGGGGTATGCTGAGCAGTTC. It is translated as CASSLPGLGYAEQF. The full CDR3 is CASSLPGLGYAEQFF.

On this clone itself: Mouse gene names and germline throughout. The read halts 1 residue ahead of the CDR3 end, with the missing end drawn from the germline J gene. The V and J genes are TRBV16 and TRBJ1-4, with D perhaps matching TRBD1 (6 bases). The CDR3 is 15 amino acids. The V end was cut by 5 bases, the J end by 0 bases, with 10 bases between. CDR1 and CDR2 from the germline V gene are SGHSA and FRNQAP. The CDR3 bases that were read are TGTGCAAGCAGCCCCGGACAGATTTCCAACGAAAGATTATTT. Translating it yields CASSPGQISNERLF. The CDR3, in full, reads CASSPGQISNERLFF.

A word on this clone: Gene names follow the mouse nomenclature. The sequence runs out 1 residue before the end of the CDR3; the remainder is reconstructed from the germline J gene. The rearrangement joins TRBV31 to TRBJ2-4, with D hard to call. CDR1 and CDR2 (germline): GKSSPN, SITVG. Deletions cut 0 bases from V and 0 bases from J, with 10 bases between. This CDR3 has 15 amino acids. The part of the CDR3 DNA that was read is TGTGCCTGGAGTCTAGTCGGGTTTAGTCAAAACACCTTGTAC. It translates to CAWSLVGFSQNTLY. The whole CDR3 reads CAWSLVGFSQNTLYF.

This clone has more than one count but fewer than ten. Gene names and germline refer to mouse. The DNA read from the CDR3 is TGTGCCAGCTCCCGGGACAGTGCAAACACAGAAGTCTTC. Translated, it gives CASSRDSANTEVF. The whole CDR3 sequence is CASSRDSANTEVFF. The V call is TRBV19, the J call TRBJ1-1; 7 nucleotides line up with TRBD1. The read ends 1 residue shy of where the CDR3 ends; the end is completed using the germline J gene. The CDR3 extends over 14 amino acids. Germline lookup yields CDR1 FNHDT and CDR2 SITEND (reference sequence). J lost 0 bases, V lost 7 bases, and 6 bases had no gene match.

To note about this clone: Gene names and germline refer to mouse. The CDR3 is cut off 1 residue early in the read; its end comes from the germline J gene. The genes are TRBV12-2 and TRBJ2-3; D is possibly TRBD2 (6 bases). There are 15 residues in the CDR3. V shed 1 base and J shed 0 bases, with 10 bases lying between them. The germline V gene encodes CDR1 SGHLS and CDR2 HYDKME. The part of the CDR3 DNA that was read is TGTGCCAGCTCTCTGTCTGGGGCTAGTGCAGAAACGCTGTAT. Translating it yields CASSLSGASAETLY. The whole CDR3 region reads CASSLSGASAETLYF.

This clone has more than one count but fewer than ten. Each gene name is a mouse one. The read is 1 residue too short to cover the CDR3 end, so that end is filled in from the germline J gene. This rearrangement joins TRBV13-3 to TRBJ2-5; maybe TRBD2 (5 bases). The CDR3 spans 13 residues. CDR1 NNHDY and CDR2 SYVADS come from the germline V gene. The V gene lost 3 bases and the J gene lost 4 bases, with 9 bases spanning the gap. The covered CDR3 bases are TGTGCCAGCAGTGGGGGTGGGGAAGACACCCAGTAC. It specifies CASSGGGEDTQY. Given in full, the CDR3 is CASSGGGEDTQYF.

Judged by abundance, this clone is medium-sized. Mouse gene names and germline throughout. Read data end 1 residue before the CDR3 end; the end is taken from the germline J gene. The chain joins TRBV26 to TRBJ1-5; D gene uncertain. Germline values: CDR1 KGHPV, CDR2 FQNQEV (reference sequence). The CDR3 totals 13 residues. Trimming took off 4 bases at V and 1 base at J, with 5 bases between the two ends. CDR3 DNA, as far as it was read: TGTGCCAGCAGTCGCCAGAACAACCAGGCTCCGCTT. Translating gives CASSRQNNQAPL. The full CDR3 reads CASSRQNNQAPLF.

As to this clone: Genes and germline come from the mouse. The read halts 1 residue ahead of the CDR3 end, with the missing end drawn from the germline J gene. The chain links TRBV15 to TRBJ1-4; 7 bases align to TRBD1. J gave up 4 bases and V 7 bases, and 6 bases lay outside the gene matches. CDR3 length: 14 amino acids. Germline CDR1 and CDR2: SGHND and FRSKSL. CDR3 residues: CASTSGTDNERLFF. The part of the CDR3 DNA that was read is TGTGCCAGCACCTCCGGGACAGACAACGAAAGATTATTT.

Comments on this clone: Gene names are the mouse ones. The CDR3 extends 1 residue past the end of the read, so its final part is completed from the germline J gene. The rearrangement joins TRBV16 to TRBJ2-4; D could derive from TRBD1 or TRBD2 (5 bases each). The ends were cut back, 4 bases at V and 5 bases at J, with 10 bases in the middle. Germline V gene lookup returns CDR1 SGHSA and CDR2 FRNQAP. The CDR3 is 13 residues long. The CDR3 is CASSSSGVNTLYF. The sequenced part of the CDR3 DNA is TGTGCAAGCAGCTCGTCGGGGGTAAACACCTTGTAC.

As concerns this clone: Gene names denote mouse genes. The read ends 1 residue before the CDR3 terminus; that terminus is restored from the germline J gene. V is TRBV5 and J is TRBJ2-3; 8 bases line up with TRBD1. The CDR3 is 15 amino acids. V gave up 2 bases and J gave up 3 bases; unmatched junction bases: 4. Germline loops: CDR1 LGHNA, CDR2 YNLKQL (reference sequence). The CDR3: CASSQRQGRAETLYF. CDR3 bases read: TGTGCCAGCAGCCAAAGACAGGGGAGAGCAGAAACGCTGTAT.

A word on this clone: Any gene name here is a mouse gene name. The CDR3 extends 1 residue past the end of the read, so its final part is completed from the germline J gene. This chain uses TRBV26 with TRBJ2-5, with D possibly TRBD2 on 6 matching bases. The CDR3 totals 14 residues. V was pared by 2 bases and J by 2 bases, with 8 bases between. CDR1 is KGHPV, CDR2 FQNQEV, per germline (reference sequence). The sequenced CDR3 bases are TGTGCCAGCAGTCTGGGGACTTTCCAAGACACCCAGTAC. This encodes CASSLGTFQDTQY. The CDR3 reads in full as CASSLGTFQDTQYF.

As concerns this clone: The gene names given are mouse names. The DNA ends 1 residue before the CDR3 does, and the rest of the CDR3 is filled in from the germline J gene. The rearrangement links TRBV19 to TRBJ2-7; 11 bases fit TRBD1. The CDR3 contains 15 residues. The ends lost 0 bases at V and 3 bases at J; junction bases unmatched: 2. Per the germline V gene, CDR1 is FNHDT and CDR2 is SITEND (reference sequence). The covered CDR3 bases are TGTGCCAGCAGTATAGCTGGGACAGGGGGCTATGAACAGTAC. Its protein is CASSIAGTGGYEQY. The full CDR3 is CASSIAGTGGYEQYF.

A word on this clone: Gene labels here are mouse ones. The read falls 1 residue short of the CDR3 end, and the missing part is taken from the germline J gene. V is TRBV13-3 and J is TRBJ1-3; weak D call: TRBD1 (5 bases). Trimming removed 3 bases from V and 2 bases from J, with 9 bases in between. Germline CDR1 and CDR2: NNHDY and SYVADS. CDR3 length: 14 amino acids. The CDR3 DNA, read in part, is TGTGCCAGCAGTGCTGGCAGGGCTGGAAATACGCTCTAT. This encodes CASSAGRAGNTLY. The entire CDR3 protein reads CASSAGRAGNTLYF.

By share, this clone counts as medium-sized. The listed genes are named as in mouse. The read ends 1 residue early relative to the CDR3; the germline J gene fills the gap. This chain connects TRBV26 to TRBJ2-7; no clear D. The CDR3 totals 13 residues. Germline CDR1 reads KGHPV; CDR2 reads FQNQEV (reference sequence). Trimming left V 0 bases short and J 6 bases short, with 9 bases between. CDR3 DNA (partial): TGTGCCAGCAGTCTGTCCCGGAGGGTTGAACAGTAC. As protein: CASSLSRRVEQY. The CDR3 in full is CASSLSRRVEQYF.

This clone was counted a few times. The genes are named according to mouse. The read comes to an end 1 residue before the CDR3 does, leaving the germline J gene to fill in the end. The genes are TRBV23 and TRBJ2-4; the table calls TRBD2, which could not be checked here. There are 16 residues in the CDR3. CDR1 KGHTA and CDR2 FQNQQP come from the germline V gene. The CDR3 spells CSSSTTGGARQNTLYF. Partial CDR3 DNA: TGCTCCAGCAGTACGACTGGGGGGGCGCGCCAAAACACCTTGTAC.